This T cell receptor (beta chain) was obtained from a study of STAT5B mutations in CD4+ large granular lymphocyte leukemia. Study outcomes and limitations: Data were not HLA-matched across samples. Without putative leukemic clones, patient CD4-sorted repertoires remained more clonal than healthy CD4+ repertoires.

Worth noting for this clone: Its target is not known.

The ends lost 4 bases at V and 7 bases at J; junction bases unmatched: 12. The CDR3 spans 16 residues. CDR1 SGHRS and CDR2 YFSETQ come from the germline V gene. Libraries were prepared by immunoSEQ multiplex PCR; TCRdb keeps only in-frame clonotypes and omits some of them. The table shows tens of thousands of clones, with approximately 83% occurring only once. The chain couples TRBV5-1 to TRBJ2-1; 9 bases match TRBD2. Sequencing was performed on CD4+ T cells from blood buffy coats. The clonotype originates from a human donor in good health. CDR3 sequence (DNA): TGCGCCAGCAGCGCAGCGGGGGGCGGGAGAACGAATGAGCAGTTCTTC. It yields the protein CASSAAGGGRTNEQFF.